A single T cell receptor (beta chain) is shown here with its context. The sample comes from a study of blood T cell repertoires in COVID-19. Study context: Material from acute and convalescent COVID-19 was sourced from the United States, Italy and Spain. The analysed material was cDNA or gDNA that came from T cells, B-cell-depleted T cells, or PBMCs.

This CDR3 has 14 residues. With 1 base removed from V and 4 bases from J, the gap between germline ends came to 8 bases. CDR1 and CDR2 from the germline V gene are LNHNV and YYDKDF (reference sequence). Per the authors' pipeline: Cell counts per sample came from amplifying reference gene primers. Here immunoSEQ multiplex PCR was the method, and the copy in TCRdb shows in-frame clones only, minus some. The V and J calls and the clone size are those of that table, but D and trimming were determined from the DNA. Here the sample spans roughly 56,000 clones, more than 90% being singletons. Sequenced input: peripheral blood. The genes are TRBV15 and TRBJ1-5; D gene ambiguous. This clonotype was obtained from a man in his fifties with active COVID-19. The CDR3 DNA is TGTGCCACCAGCAGAGGCAGGATAAATCAGCCCCAGCATTTT. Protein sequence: CATSRGRINQPQHF.